Listed here are 14 T cell receptor beta chains from one sample, sequenced in a study of blood T cells in healthy people across ages. A second PCR, run for about 7 to 12 cycles, used a sample-barcoded 5' primer plus a J-beta primer mix. TCRdb reprocessed the 5' RACE reads with MiXCR, giving one entry per CDR3 protein. The top ten hold under 25% of the sample, which has around 1,900,000 distinct CDR3 sequences, roughly two fifths seen once. Sequencing was carried out using blood. These receptors were taken from a human donor in good health.

Concerning this clonotype itself: Germline is not matched at one junction end, which may reflect a read error. The chain is built from TRBV7-2 and TRBJ2-7, with D perhaps being TRBD1 or TRBD2 (5 bases each). The CDR3 has 14 amino acids. Germline lookup yields CDR1 SGHTA and CDR2 FQGNSA. CDR3 nucleotides: TGTGCCAGCAGCCCCATGGGGGACGGATACGAGCAGCACTTC. Its translation is CASSPMGDGYEQHF. The full variable domain, with the rest looked up from reference TRBV7-2 and TRBJ2-7, is GAGVSQSPSNKVTEKGKDVELRCDPISGHTALYWYRQSLGQGLEFLIYFQGNSAPDKSGLPSDRFSAERTGGSVSTLTIQRTQQEDSAVYLCASSPMGDGYEQHFGPGTRLTVT.

As concerns this clonotype: This sequence may be a read error, since a much larger clone differs from it by one base. V gene TRBV6-2 or TRBV6-3 combines with J gene TRBJ2-7; D ambiguous. In germline, CDR1 is MNHEY, CDR2 SVGEGT. CDR3 length equals 14 residues. The CDR3 protein is CASSYNLEGYERYF. CDR3 DNA sequence: TGTGCCAGCAGTTACAATCTAGAAGGGTACGAGCGGTACTTC.

Only one count was recorded for this clonotype. At one end the junction does not follow the germline gene, possibly because of a read error. The CDR3 spells CASSAAGGYSEQFF. The DNA of the CDR3 is TGTGCCAGCAGCGCCGCAGGGGGATACAGTGAGCAGTTCTTC. The V and J genes are TRBV9 and TRBJ2-1, with 7 nucleotides matching TRBD1. CDR3 length: 14 amino acids. In germline, CDR1 is SGDLS, CDR2 YYNGEE.

The chain carries TRBV27 and TRBJ2-5, with a weak D call TRBD1 (6 bases). The V gene's germline CDR1 is MNHEY and CDR2 SMNVEV (reference sequence). The length of the CDR3 is 14 residues. Trimming removed 7 bases at V and 2 bases at J, with 14 bases between. The CDR3 bases are TGTGCCAGCAAAACAACAGGGCCTCAAGAGACCCAGTACTTC. Protein: CASKTTGPQETQYF.

The chain joins TRBV7-9 to TRBJ2-1; the match to TRBD2 covers 8 bases. Germline trimming cut 4 bases from V and 4 bases from J; bases unmatched to any gene: 6. The CDR3 has 15 residues. Germline assignment: CDR1 SEHNR and CDR2 FQNEAQ (reference sequence). CDR3 nucleotides: TGTGCCAGCAGCTCGGTAGCGGGGCTTTACAATGAGCAGTTCTTC. It translates to CASSSVAGLYNEQFF.

The chain links TRBV10-3 to TRBJ2-1; no clear D. The CDR3 sequence is 13 residues long. The V end was cut by 10 bases, the J end by 5 bases, with 15 bases between. CDR1 ENHRY and CDR2 SYGVKD come from the germline V gene. As DNA, the CDR3 is TGTGCCACCCGGACGGAGCCTAACAATGAGCAGTTCTTC. Its translation is CATRTEPNNEQFF.

The chain recombines TRBV4-3 with TRBJ2-3; the match to TRBD2 covers 15 bases. J was trimmed by 8 bases and V by 1 base; bases with no gene match: 4. This CDR3 is built from 16 residues. CDR1 is LGHNA, CDR2 YSLEER, per germline. The CDR3 DNA sequence: TGCGCCAGCAGCCAAGGGACTAGCGGGGGGGCAGGTACGCAGTATTTT. This translates into CASSQGTSGGAGTQYF.

This clonotype was counted between two and nine times. The rearrangement joins TRBV20-1 to TRBJ1-2; D is ambiguous. Germline CDR1 reads DFQATT; CDR2 reads SNEGSKA (reference sequence). The CDR3 has 15 residues. The V end was cut by 1 base, the J end by 5 bases, with 17 bases between. DNA for the CDR3: TGCAGTGCTAGAGCGGCCGGACTTAGGGAATATGGCTACACCTTC. As protein: CSARAAGLREYGYTF.

The chain joins TRBV2 to TRBJ1-1; D is unclear. V lost 6 bases to trimming and J lost 2 bases, with 25 bases between them. The CDR3 is 18 residues long. CDR1 and CDR2 (germline): SNHLY, FYNNEI. The CDR3 loop is CASSYTRSGVTGNTEAFF. In DNA form, the CDR3 reads TGTGCCAGCAGCTACACTCGGAGCGGAGTCACTGGTAACACTGAAGCTTTCTTT.

The chain has TRBV13 and TRBJ1-2, with 9 bases lining up with TRBD1. With V trimmed by 4 bases and J by 4 bases, 7 bases remained unmatched. Germline CDR1 reads PRHDT; CDR2 reads FYEKMQ (reference sequence). The CDR3 has 15 residues. CDR3 DNA: TGTGCCAGCAGCTCCGGGACAGGGTGGGCCTATGGCTACACCTTC. Residues: CASSSGTGWAYGYTF. Complete variable domain (other parts from reference TRBV13 and TRBJ1-2): AAGVIQSPRHLIKEKRETATLKCYPIPRHDTVYWYQQGPGQDPQFLISFYEKMQSDKGSIPDRFSAQQFSDYHSELNMSSLELGDSALYFCASSSGTGWAYGYTFGSGTRLTVV.

The chain employs TRBV29-1 and TRBJ1-5, with a tentative D call TRBD1 (5 bases). This CDR3 has 11 amino acids. Trimming took 4 bases from V and 11 from J, leaving 12 bases between them. Germline V lookup: CDR1 SQVTM, CDR2 ANQGSEA. For the CDR3, the DNA is TGCAGCGTTGGGGACCAGGGATCCCAGCATTTT. Translating gives CSVGDQGSQHF.

The rearrangement links TRBV10-3 to TRBJ1-2; no clear D. The CDR3 covers 12 residues. V was shortened by 8 bases and J by 5 bases, with 12 bases between the two germline ends. Germline-derived CDR1 and CDR2 are ENHRY and SYGVKD. The CDR3 spells CAIAEPDYGYTF. The CDR3 DNA reads TGTGCCATCGCCGAGCCGGATTATGGCTACACCTTC.

Comment on this clonotype: This may be a read error: a much more frequent sequence differs by one nucleotide. The chain couples TRBV4-1 to TRBJ2-7; D perhaps matches TRBD1 (5 bases). CDR1 and CDR2 from the germline V gene are MGHRA and YSYEKL. The CDR3 contains 11 residues. The CDR3 DNA is TGCGCCTGCAGCCAAGGGGCCGAGCAGTACTTC. It specifies CACSQGAEQYF.

This chain joins TRBV12-3 or TRBV12-4 and TRBJ1-3, with D hard to call. The CDR3 consists of 15 residues. Trimming cost V 5 bases and J 3 bases, with 14 bases left between them. CDR3 residues: CASSTPRVFGNTIYF. CDR3 coding DNA: TGTGCCAGCAGTACCCCAAGGGTGTTTGGAAACACCATATATTTT.